This T cell receptor beta chain derives from a study of OX40 agonist ivuxolimab in advanced cancers. Study context: The patients received ivuxolimab by intravenous route every 2 weeks at 0.01 to 10 mg/kg. Recorded diagnoses for dose-escalation patients were hepatocellular carcinoma, melanoma, renal cell or head and neck cancer. Males comprised around 80% of the group, whose mean age was roughly 60 years (range 23 to 79).

The method was immunoSEQ multiplex PCR; TCRdb's version includes in-frame clones alone and lacks a portion of them. Among roughly 58,000 clones, roughly 84% were seen once, and the ten largest hold roughly 0.6%. Patients had blood sampled at baseline and again on cycle 4 day 1 and cycle 7 day 1. V lost 10 bases and J 1 base, leaving 11 bases between the germline ends. The CDR3 runs to 12 residues. Germline CDR1 and CDR2: SNHLY and FYNNEI. This receptor was identified in an adult with an advanced solid tumor such as melanoma, head and neck, liver or kidney cancer. This specimen consisted of CD4+ or CD8+ T cells sorted from blood, obtained in a trial of the OX40 agonist ivuxolimab. The rearrangement uses TRBV2 and TRBJ2-7; no definite D call. The CDR3, as DNA: TGTGCCACCTCCAGGCCTTCCTACGAGCAGTACTTC. It is translated as CATSRPSYEQYF.